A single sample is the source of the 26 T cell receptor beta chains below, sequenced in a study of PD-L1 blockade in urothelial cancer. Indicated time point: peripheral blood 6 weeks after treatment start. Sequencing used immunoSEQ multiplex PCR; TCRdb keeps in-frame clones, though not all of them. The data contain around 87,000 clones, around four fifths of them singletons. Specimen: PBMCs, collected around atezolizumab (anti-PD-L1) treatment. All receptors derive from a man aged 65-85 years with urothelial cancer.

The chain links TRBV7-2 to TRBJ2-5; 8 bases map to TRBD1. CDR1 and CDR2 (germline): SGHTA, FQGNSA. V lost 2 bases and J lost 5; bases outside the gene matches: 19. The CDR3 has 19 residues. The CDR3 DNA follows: TGTGCCAGCAGCTTAAGAGGAGCAGGGGGCTCATTCGTATTGGAGACCCAGTACTTC. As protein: CASSLRGAGGSFVLETQYF.

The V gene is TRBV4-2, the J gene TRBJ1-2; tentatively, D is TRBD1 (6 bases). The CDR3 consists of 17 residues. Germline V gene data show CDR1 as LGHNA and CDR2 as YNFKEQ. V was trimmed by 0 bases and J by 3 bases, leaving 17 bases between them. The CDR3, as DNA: TGTGCCAGCAGCCAAGATCACTCGGCAGGGGCGCACTATGGCTACACCTTC. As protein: CASSQDHSAGAHYGYTF.

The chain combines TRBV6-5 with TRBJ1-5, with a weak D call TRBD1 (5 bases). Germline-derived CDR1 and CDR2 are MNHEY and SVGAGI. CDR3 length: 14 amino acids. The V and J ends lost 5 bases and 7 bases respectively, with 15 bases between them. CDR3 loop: CASSPWGGEQPQHF. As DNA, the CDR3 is TGTGCCAGCAGTCCTTGGGGGGGGGAGCAGCCCCAGCATTTT.

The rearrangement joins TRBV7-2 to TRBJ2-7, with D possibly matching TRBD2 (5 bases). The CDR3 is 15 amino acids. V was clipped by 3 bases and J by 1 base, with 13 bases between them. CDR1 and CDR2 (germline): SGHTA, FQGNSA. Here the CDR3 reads CASSFSLGRSYEQYF. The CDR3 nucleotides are TGTGCCAGCAGCTTTTCGCTGGGGAGATCCTACGAGCAGTACTTC. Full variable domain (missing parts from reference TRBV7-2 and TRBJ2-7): GAGVSQSPSNKVTEKGKDVELRCDPISGHTALYWYRQSLGQGLEFLIYFQGNSAPDKSGLPSDRFSAERTGGSVSTLTIQRTQQEDSAVYLCASSFSLGRSYEQYFGPGTRLTVT.

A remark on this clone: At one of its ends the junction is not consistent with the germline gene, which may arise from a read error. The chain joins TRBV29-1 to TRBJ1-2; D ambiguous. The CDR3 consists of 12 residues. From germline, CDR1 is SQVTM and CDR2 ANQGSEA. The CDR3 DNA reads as TGCAGCGTTCAAGACCTCCCCTATGGCTACACCTTC. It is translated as CSVQDLPYGYTF.

CDR3 sequence (DNA): TGTGCCAGCAGCTTCCTGAATGAGCAGTTCTTC. Protein product: CASSFLNEQFF. The V call is TRBV5-6, the J call TRBJ2-1; the D is unclear. The CDR3 length is 11 residues. Germline loops: CDR1 SGHDT, CDR2 YYEEEE. Trimming shortened V by 2 bases and J by 7 bases, and 4 bases separated the two germline ends.

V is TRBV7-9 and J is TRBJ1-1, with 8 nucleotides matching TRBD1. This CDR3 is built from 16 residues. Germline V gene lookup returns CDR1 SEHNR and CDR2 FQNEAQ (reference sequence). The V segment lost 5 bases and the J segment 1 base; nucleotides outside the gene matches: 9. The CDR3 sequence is CASSPTTGAGNTEAFF. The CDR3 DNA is TGTGCCAGCAGCCCGACGACAGGGGCGGGGAACACTGAAGCTTTCTTT.

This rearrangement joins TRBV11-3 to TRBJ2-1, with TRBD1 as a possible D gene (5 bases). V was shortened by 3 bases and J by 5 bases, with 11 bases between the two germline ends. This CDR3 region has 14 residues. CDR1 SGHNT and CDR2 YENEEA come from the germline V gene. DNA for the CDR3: TGTGCCAGCAGCTTTAATTTAGGGGACAATGAGCAGTTCTTC. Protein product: CASSFNLGDNEQFF.

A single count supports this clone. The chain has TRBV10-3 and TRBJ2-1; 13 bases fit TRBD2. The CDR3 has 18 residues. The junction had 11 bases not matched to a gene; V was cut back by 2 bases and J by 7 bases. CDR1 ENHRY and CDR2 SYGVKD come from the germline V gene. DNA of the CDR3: TGTGCCATCAGTGAGGCCTTAGGACTAGCGGGAGAAAGGAATGAGCAGTTCTTC. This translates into CAISEALGLAGERNEQFF.

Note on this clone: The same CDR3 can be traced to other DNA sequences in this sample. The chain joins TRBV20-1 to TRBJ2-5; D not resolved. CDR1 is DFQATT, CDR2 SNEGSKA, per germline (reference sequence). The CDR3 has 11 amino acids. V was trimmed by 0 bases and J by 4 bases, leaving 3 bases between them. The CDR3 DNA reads TGCAGTGCTAGAGACCGAGAGACCCAGTACTTC. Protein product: CSARDRETQYF.

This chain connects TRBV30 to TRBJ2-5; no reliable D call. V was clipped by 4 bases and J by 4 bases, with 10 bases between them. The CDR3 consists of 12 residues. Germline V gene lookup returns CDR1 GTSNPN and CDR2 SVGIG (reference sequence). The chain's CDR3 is CAWTSSRETQYF. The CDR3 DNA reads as TGTGCCTGGACCTCGTCCAGAGAGACCCAGTACTTC.

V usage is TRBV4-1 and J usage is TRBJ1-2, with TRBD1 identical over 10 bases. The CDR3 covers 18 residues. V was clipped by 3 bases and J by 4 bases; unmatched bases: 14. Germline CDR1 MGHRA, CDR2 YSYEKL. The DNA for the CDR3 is TGCGCCAGCAGCCATTTCTCCGGGACAGGGGTCTTCCTCTATGGCTACACCTTC. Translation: CASSHFSGTGVFLYGYTF.

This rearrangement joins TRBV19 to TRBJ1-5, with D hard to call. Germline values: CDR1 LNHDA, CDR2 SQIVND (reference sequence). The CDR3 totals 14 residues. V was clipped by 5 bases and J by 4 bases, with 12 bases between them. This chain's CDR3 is CASSLRASNQPQHF. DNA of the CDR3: TGTGCCAGTAGTTTGCGGGCCTCAAATCAGCCCCAGCATTTT.

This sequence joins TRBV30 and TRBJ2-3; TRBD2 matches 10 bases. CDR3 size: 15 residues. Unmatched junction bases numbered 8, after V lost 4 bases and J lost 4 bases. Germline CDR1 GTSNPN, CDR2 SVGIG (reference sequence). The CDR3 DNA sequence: TGTGCCTGGATGAGAGAGCGGGAGGGAGCAGATACGCAGTATTTT. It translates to CAWMREREGADTQYF. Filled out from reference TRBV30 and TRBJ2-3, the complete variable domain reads SQTIHQWPATLVQPVGSPLSLECTVEGTSNPNLYWYRQAAGRGLQLLFYSVGIGQISSEVPQNLSASRPQDRQFILSSKKLLLSDSGFYLCAWMREREGADTQYFGPGTRLTVL.

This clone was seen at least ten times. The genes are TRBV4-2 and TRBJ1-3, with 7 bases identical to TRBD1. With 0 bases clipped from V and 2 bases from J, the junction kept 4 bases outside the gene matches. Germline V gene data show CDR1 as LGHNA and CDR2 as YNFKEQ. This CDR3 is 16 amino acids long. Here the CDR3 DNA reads TGTGCCAGCAGCCAAGAAGGCCAGGGGGCTGGAAACACCATATATTTT. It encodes CASSQEGQGAGNTIYF.

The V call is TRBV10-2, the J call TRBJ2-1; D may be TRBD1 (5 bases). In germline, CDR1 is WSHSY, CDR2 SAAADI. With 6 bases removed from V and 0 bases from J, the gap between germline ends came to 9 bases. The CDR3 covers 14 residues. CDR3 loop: CASRSQGSYNEQFF. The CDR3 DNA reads TGCGCCAGCAGGTCGCAGGGCTCCTACAATGAGCAGTTCTTC.

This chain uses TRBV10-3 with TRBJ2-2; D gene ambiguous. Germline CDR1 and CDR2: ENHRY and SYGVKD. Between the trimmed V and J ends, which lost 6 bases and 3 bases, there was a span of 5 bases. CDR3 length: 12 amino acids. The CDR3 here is CAISPDTGELFF. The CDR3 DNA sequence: TGTGCCATCAGCCCCGACACCGGGGAGCTGTTTTTT.

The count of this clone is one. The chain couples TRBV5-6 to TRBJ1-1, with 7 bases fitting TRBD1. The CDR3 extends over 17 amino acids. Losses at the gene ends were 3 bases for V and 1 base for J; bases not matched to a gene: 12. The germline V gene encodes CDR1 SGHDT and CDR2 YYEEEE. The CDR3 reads CASSSPGQLSGNTEAFF. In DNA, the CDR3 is TGTGCCAGCAGCTCCCCGGGACAGTTATCGGGGAACACTGAAGCTTTCTTT.

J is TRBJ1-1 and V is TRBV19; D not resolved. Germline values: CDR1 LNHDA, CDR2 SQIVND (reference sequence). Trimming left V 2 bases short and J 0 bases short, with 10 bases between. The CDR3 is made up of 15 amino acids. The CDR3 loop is CASSILGRLNTEAFF. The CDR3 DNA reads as TGTGCCAGTAGTATATTAGGCAGGCTGAACACTGAAGCTTTCTTT.

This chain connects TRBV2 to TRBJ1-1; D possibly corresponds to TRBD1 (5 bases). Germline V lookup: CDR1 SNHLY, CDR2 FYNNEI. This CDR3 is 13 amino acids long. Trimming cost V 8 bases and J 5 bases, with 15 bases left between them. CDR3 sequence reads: CASQVGGMTEAFF. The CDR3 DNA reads TGTGCCAGCCAAGTGGGGGGGATGACTGAAGCTTTCTTT.

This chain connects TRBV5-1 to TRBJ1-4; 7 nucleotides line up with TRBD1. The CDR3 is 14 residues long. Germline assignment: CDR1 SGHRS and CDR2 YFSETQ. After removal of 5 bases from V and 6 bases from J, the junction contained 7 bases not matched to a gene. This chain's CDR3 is CASSPGQEHEKLFF. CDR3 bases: TGCGCCAGCAGTCCCGGACAGGAGCATGAAAAACTGTTTTTT.

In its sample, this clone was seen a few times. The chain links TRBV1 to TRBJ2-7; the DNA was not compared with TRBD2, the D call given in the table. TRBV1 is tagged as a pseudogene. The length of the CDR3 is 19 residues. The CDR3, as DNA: TGCACCAGCAGCCAAGATGGCCAGCGGGGGATGCTTAATACCTACGAGCAGTACTTC. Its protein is CTSSQDGQRGMLNTYEQYF.

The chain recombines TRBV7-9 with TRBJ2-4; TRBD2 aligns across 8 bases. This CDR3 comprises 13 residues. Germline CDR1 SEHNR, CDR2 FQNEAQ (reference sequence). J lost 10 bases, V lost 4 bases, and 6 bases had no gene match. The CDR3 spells CASSSAGGGIQYF. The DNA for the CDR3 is TGTGCCAGCAGCTCCGCGGGGGGTGGGATTCAGTACTTC.

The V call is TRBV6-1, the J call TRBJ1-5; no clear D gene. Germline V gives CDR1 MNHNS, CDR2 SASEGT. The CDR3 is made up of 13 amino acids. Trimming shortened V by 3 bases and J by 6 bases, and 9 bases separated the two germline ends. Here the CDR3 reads CASSELGGQPQHF. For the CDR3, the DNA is TGTGCCAGCAGTGAGTTGGGAGGTCAGCCCCAGCATTTT.

Here the CDR3 reads CAIEPTGGGYTF. The CDR3 nucleotides read TGTGCCATCGAACCGACAGGGGGTGGCTACACCTTC. The J gene is TRBJ1-2, the V gene TRBV6-1, with 9 bases lining up with TRBD1. V lost 10 bases and J lost 7; bases outside the gene matches: 7. Per germline, CDR1 MNHNS and CDR2 SASEGT. CDR3 length equals 12 residues.

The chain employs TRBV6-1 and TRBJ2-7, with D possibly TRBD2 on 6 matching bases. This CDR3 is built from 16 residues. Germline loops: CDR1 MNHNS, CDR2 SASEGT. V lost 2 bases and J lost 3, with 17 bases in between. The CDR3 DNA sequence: TGTGCCAGCAGTGAATCTGGAGGGACCCGCTTCTACGAGCAGTACTTC. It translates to CASSESGGTRFYEQYF.